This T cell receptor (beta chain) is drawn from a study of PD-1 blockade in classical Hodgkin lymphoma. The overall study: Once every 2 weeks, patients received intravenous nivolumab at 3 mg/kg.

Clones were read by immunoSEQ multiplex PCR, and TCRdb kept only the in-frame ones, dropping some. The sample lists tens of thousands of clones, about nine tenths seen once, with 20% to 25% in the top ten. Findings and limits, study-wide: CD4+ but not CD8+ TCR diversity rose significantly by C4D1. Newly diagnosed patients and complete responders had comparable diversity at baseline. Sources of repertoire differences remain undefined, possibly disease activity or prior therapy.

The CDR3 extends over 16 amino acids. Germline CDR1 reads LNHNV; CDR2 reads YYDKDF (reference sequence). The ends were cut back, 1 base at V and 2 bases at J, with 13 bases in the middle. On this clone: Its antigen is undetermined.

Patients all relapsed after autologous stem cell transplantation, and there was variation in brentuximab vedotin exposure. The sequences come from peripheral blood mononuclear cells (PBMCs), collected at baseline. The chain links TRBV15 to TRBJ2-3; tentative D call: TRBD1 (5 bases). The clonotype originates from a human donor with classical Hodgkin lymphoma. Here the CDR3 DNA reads TGTGCCACCAGCAGAGGGCAGGGAAGGGACACAGATACGCAGTATTTT. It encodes CATSRGQGRDTDTQYF.